The T cell receptor beta chain under discussion was sequenced for a study of blood T cells in healthy people across ages. Notes on the study in general: Changes seen in expanded clonotypes were possibly confounded by donor CMV status left unknown.

As for this clonotype: Antigen: not known.

From germline, CDR1 is MNHEY and CDR2 SMNVEV (reference sequence). The CDR3 spans 18 residues. J gave up 2 bases and V 2 bases, and 12 bases lay outside the gene matches. A sample-barcoded 5' primer and a J-beta primer mix were used in a second PCR of about 7 to 12 cycles. In TCRdb, the 5' RACE reads were re-called with MiXCR into one record per CDR3 protein. This sample has about 1.8 million distinct CDR3 sequences, with roughly 52% found just once. A minimum of 7 million PBMCs was isolated per sample. The chain combines TRBV27 with TRBJ2-3; 8 bases are shared with TRBD2. This TCR derives from a woman in her thirties or forties in good health. The material sequenced was blood. The CDR3 here is CASSLISLAGLHTDTQYF. CDR3 sequence (DNA): TGTGCCAGCAGTTTAATTTCCCTAGCGGGTCTTCACACAGATACGCAGTATTTT.